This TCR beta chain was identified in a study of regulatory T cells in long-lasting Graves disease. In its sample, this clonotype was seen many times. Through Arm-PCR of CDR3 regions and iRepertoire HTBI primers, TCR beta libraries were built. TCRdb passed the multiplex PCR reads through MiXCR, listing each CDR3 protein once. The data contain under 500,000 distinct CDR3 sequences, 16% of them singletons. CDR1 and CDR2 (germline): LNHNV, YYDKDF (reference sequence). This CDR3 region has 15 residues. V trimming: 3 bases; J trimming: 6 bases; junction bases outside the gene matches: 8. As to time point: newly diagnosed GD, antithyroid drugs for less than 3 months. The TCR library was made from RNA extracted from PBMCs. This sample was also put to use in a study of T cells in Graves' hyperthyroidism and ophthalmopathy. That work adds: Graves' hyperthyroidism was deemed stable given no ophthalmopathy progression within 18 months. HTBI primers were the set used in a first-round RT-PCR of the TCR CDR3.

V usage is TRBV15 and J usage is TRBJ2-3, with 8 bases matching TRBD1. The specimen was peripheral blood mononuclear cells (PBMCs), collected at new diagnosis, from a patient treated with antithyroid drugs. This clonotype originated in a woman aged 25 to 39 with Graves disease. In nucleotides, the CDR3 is TGTGCCACCAGCAGGCAGGCGGGGACAGGTGATACGCAGTATTTT. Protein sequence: CATSRQAGTGDTQYF. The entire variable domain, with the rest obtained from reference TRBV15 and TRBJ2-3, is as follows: DAMVIQNPRYQVTQFGKPVTLSCSQTLNHNVMYWYQQKSSQAPKLLFHYYDKDFNNEADTPDNFQSRRPNTSFCFLDIRSPGLGDTAMYLCATSRQAGTGDTQYFGPGTRLTVL.